The T cell receptor beta chain described here comes from a study of T cells after yellow fever vaccination. Whole-study findings and limits: Detected again after the booster were most primary-vaccination clones, at 96% CD4 and around 91% CD8.

The CDR3 extends over 15 amino acids. TCRdb fed the 5' RACE reads into MiXCR, producing one record per CDR3 protein. The sample records some 240,000 distinct CDR3 sequences, more than 3% being singletons. Concerning this clonotype itself: Its antigen is not known. Sequence at one end of the junction differs from germline and may be a read error.

This clonotype was obtained from a man in his late teens or twenties who received the YFV17D yellow fever vaccine. The chain is built from TRBV6-7 and TRBJ1-1; tentatively, D is TRBD1 (6 bases). TRBV6-7 is annotated as an ORF whose role is uncertain. The material sequenced was CD4+ T cells sorted from PBMCs, taken 10 days after the yellow fever booster vaccination. CDR3 region: CASRYYTGKNTEAFF. The CDR3 DNA follows: TGTGCCAGCAGATACTATACAGGGAAGAACACTGAAGCTTTCTTT.